These 20 T cell receptor beta chains were sequenced from one sample in a study of spatial heterogeneity in lung cancer. TCRdb re-analysed the 5' RACE reads in MiXCR, keeping a single row per CDR3 protein. The sample holds about 10,000 distinct CDR3 sequences, 6.1% seen once. Documented time point: sample taken at primary tumor resection. Sequencing was performed on normal lung tissue next to the tumor, taken at surgery. Receptor source: a male donor with early-stage non-small cell lung cancer.

This clonotype was counted ten times or more. The rearrangement uses TRBV20-1 and TRBJ2-5, with D perhaps TRBD2 (7 bases). The CDR3 runs 15 residues. From germline, CDR1 is DFQATT and CDR2 SNEGSKA (reference sequence). The V and J ends lost 0 bases and 2 bases respectively, with 13 bases between them. CDR3 sequence (DNA): TGCAGTGCTAGAGATCGAGGGAGGGGGCAAGAGACCCAGTACTTC. It encodes CSARDRGRGQETQYF.

The DNA for the CDR3 is TGTGCCAGCAGCTTAATAGGAGGGCCACGGATAAAGCAGTTCTTC. This codes for CASSLIGGPRIKQFF. The chain couples TRBV7-3 to TRBJ2-1; a possible D gene is TRBD2 (6 bases). The CDR3 contains 15 residues. In germline, CDR1 is SGHTA, CDR2 FQGTGA. The V end was cut by 1 base, the J end by 11 bases, with 18 bases between.

This clonotype was counted only a few times. The junction differs from germline at one of its ends, possibly a read error. The genes are TRBV20-1 and TRBJ2-5, with D possibly being TRBD1 or TRBD2 (5 bases each). Germline CDR1 and CDR2: DFQATT and SNEGSKA (reference sequence). The CDR3 is 14 residues long. The CDR3 DNA reads as TGCAATGCTAGATGGTCGGGACCTTTCCAGACCCAGTACTTC. It yields the protein CNARWSGPFQTQYF.

The chain couples TRBV7-2 to TRBJ2-7, with D unresolved. CDR1 is SGHTA, CDR2 FQGNSA, per germline. V was shortened by 5 bases and J by 3 bases, with 14 bases between the two germline ends. This CDR3 contains 14 residues. DNA of the CDR3: TGTGCCAGCAGCCCGACGAGTGGTCGCTACGAGCAGTACTTC. The encoded protein is CASSPTSGRYEQYF. Complete variable domain (other parts from reference TRBV7-2 and TRBJ2-7): GAGVSQSPSNKVTEKGKDVELRCDPISGHTALYWYRQSLGQGLEFLIYFQGNSAPDKSGLPSDRFSAERTGGSVSTLTIQRTQQEDSAVYLCASSPTSGRYEQYFGPGTRLTVT.

Many counts were recorded for this clonotype. This chain uses TRBV5-1 with TRBJ2-7, with D unclear. The CDR3 totals 14 residues. The V end lost 0 bases, the J end lost 0 bases, and 7 bases lay between the germline ends. Germline CDR1 SGHRS, CDR2 YFSETQ. The CDR3 nucleotides are TGCGCCAGCAGCTTGGCCACGGACTCCTACGAGCAGTACTTC. Its translation is CASSLATDSYEQYF.

This clonotype has more than one count but fewer than ten. The V and J genes are TRBV28 and TRBJ2-4; D is undetermined. V lost 3 bases, J lost 1 base, and 13 bases lay in between. This CDR3 spans 16 amino acids. Germline lookup yields CDR1 MDHEN and CDR2 SYDVKM. CDR3 DNA: TGTGCCAGCAGTTTGCACCCAGCGTTGGCCAAAAACATTCAGTACTTC. It is translated as CASSLHPALAKNIQYF.

This clonotype was counted many times. The V call is TRBV19, the J call TRBJ2-2; 14 bases map to TRBD2. V shed 4 bases, J shed 4 bases, and the junction held 8 bases outside the gene matches. CDR1 is LNHDA, CDR2 SQIVND, per germline (reference sequence). This CDR3 contains 18 residues. CDR3 protein: CASSTGSGLAGVTGELFF. CDR3 coding DNA: TGTGCCAGTAGTACTGGTTCGGGACTAGCGGGGGTCACCGGGGAGCTGTTTTTT.

V is TRBV6-5 and J is TRBJ2-7, with D possibly being TRBD2 (7 bases). CDR1 and CDR2 (germline): MNHEY, SVGAGI. CDR3 length: 15 residues. V was pared by 6 bases and J by 1 base, with 16 bases between. The CDR3 region is CASRDGGGQSYEQYF. For the CDR3, the DNA is TGTGCCAGCAGGGACGGCGGGGGCCAGTCCTACGAGCAGTACTTC.

This clonotype was observed a few times. The CDR3 nucleotides are TGCAGTGCTAGGATTAGCGGGAGGGACACAGATACGCAGTATTTT. It codes for CSARISGRDTDTQYF. This chain connects TRBV20-1 to TRBJ2-3; TRBD2 matches 11 bases. This CDR3 has 15 residues. Looked up from germline, CDR1 is DFQATT and CDR2 is SNEGSKA (reference sequence). The V and J ends lost 3 bases and 2 bases, in that order; junction bases with no gene match: 4.

This clonotype has a count of ten or more. The V and J genes are TRBV28 and TRBJ1-5, with no clear D. This CDR3 comprises 15 residues. Germline V CDR1 and CDR2: MDHEN, SYDVKM. Trimming stripped 7 bases from V and 2 bases from J, with 15 bases between. The CDR3 region is CASTLRGFGNQPQHF. The CDR3 nucleotides read TGTGCCAGCACTCTGCGAGGCTTTGGCAATCAGCCCCAGCATTTT. Full variable domain (remainder filled in from reference TRBV28 and TRBJ1-5): DVKVTQSSRYLVKRTGEKVFLECVQDMDHENMFWYRQDPGLGLRLIYFSYDVKMKEKGDIPEGYSVSREKKERFSLILESASTNQTSMYLCASTLRGFGNQPQHFGDGTRLSIL.

At least ten counts were recorded for this clonotype. This chain uses TRBV3-1 with TRBJ2-5, with 7 bases fitting TRBD1. The CDR3 extends over 15 amino acids. The J segment lost 6 bases and the V segment lost 3 bases, leaving 10 bases of the junction unmatched. From germline, CDR1 is LGHDT and CDR2 YNNKEL (reference sequence). CDR3 loop: CASSQGRGSEKTQYF. CDR3 nucleotide sequence: TGTGCCAGCAGCCAGGGCAGGGGGAGCGAGAAGACCCAGTACTTC.

At least ten counts were recorded for this clonotype. J is TRBJ2-3 and V is TRBV7-3; TRBD2 aligns across 12 bases. CDR1 and CDR2 from the germline V gene are SGHTA and FQGTGA. Trimming cost V 6 bases and J 4 bases; bases outside gene matches: 8. CDR3 length equals 16 residues. CDR3 amino acids: CASSPTLAGGPDTQYF. The CDR3, as DNA: TGTGCCAGCAGTCCGACTCTAGCGGGAGGGCCAGATACGCAGTATTTT.

Sample share makes this clonotype medium-sized (0.01 to 0.1%). The chain joins TRBV12-3 or TRBV12-4 to TRBJ1-1, with TRBD1 as a possible D gene (6 bases). Trimming removed 1 base from V and 4 bases from J, with 10 bases in between. The CDR3 totals 14 residues. The CDR3 DNA reads as TGTGCCAGCAGTTTAGATCAGGGGCTCACTGAAGCTTTCTTT. This translates into CASSLDQGLTEAFF.

This clonotype was recorded many times. V and J are TRBV27 and TRBJ1-3; D perhaps matches TRBD1 (5 bases). The ends were cut back, 3 bases at V and 2 bases at J, with 11 bases in the middle. This CDR3 has 15 residues. Germline loops: CDR1 MNHEY, CDR2 SMNVEV (reference sequence). CDR3 protein: CASSFRGGTGNTIYF. CDR3 bases: TGTGCCAGCAGTTTTCGGGGGGGGACTGGAAACACCATATATTTT.

This clonotype was seen ten or more times. CDR3 loop: CASSFRDTGELFF. The CDR3 coding sequence is TGCGCCAGCAGCTTTAGGGACACCGGGGAGCTGTTTTTT. V usage is TRBV5-1 and J usage is TRBJ2-2; D gene ambiguous. Germline assignment: CDR1 SGHRS and CDR2 YFSETQ. Between the trimmed V and J ends, which lost 2 bases and 3 bases, there was a span of 5 bases. The CDR3 spans 13 residues.

The rearrangement uses TRBV4-3 and TRBJ2-7; no reliable D call. The CDR3 consists of 14 residues. The ends were cut back, 3 bases at V and 1 base at J, with 10 bases in the middle. Germline V gene data show CDR1 as LGHNA and CDR2 as YSLEER. The CDR3 bases are TGCGCCAGCAGCCACCGTCCAGGATCCTACGAGCAGTACTTC. As protein: CASSHRPGSYEQYF.

The sample holds a few counts of this clonotype. This chain uses TRBV11-2 with TRBJ1-2; D might be TRBD1 (6 bases). The CDR3 spans 14 residues. V was pared by 5 bases and J by 6 bases, with 16 bases between. From germline, CDR1 is SGHAT and CDR2 FQNNGV. The CDR3 nucleotides read TGTGCCAGCAGCCTTACACAGGGTGGGGATGGCTACACCTTC. Translating gives CASSLTQGGDGYTF.

This clonotype was detected a few times. The V gene is TRBV5-1, the J gene TRBJ2-2; the match to TRBD2 covers 8 bases. Germline CDR1 and CDR2: SGHRS and YFSETQ. This CDR3 is built from 16 residues. The V gene end was trimmed by 3 bases and the J gene end by 3 bases; junction bases not matched to a gene: 7. CDR3 sequence reads: CASSWNPAGDTGELFF. For the CDR3, the DNA is TGCGCCAGCAGCTGGAACCCAGCGGGAGACACCGGGGAGCTGTTTTTT. Complete variable domain (other parts from reference TRBV5-1 and TRBJ2-2): KAGVTQTPRYLIKTRGQQVTLSCSPISGHRSVSWYQQTPGQGLQFLFEYFSETQRNKGNFPGRFSGRQFSNSRSEMNVSTLELGDSALYLCASSWNPAGDTGELFFGEGSRLTVL.

This clonotype was picked up many times. The rearrangement links TRBV6-5 to TRBJ2-1; the D is unclear. This CDR3 comprises 15 residues. Germline-derived CDR1 and CDR2 are MNHEY and SVGAGI. V was trimmed by 6 bases and J by 1 base, leaving 13 bases between them. The CDR3 DNA sequence: TGTGCCAGCAGACAACAGCAGCGTTCCTACAATGAGCAGTTCTTC. Its translation is CASRQQQRSYNEQFF.

By sample fraction, this clonotype is large. This chain connects TRBV6-6 to TRBJ2-2; 8 positions agree with TRBD1. Trimming took 6 bases from V and 0 from J; bases not matched to a gene: 0. Germline lookup yields CDR1 MNHNY and CDR2 SVGAGI (reference sequence). The CDR3 is 14 amino acids. Written as DNA, the CDR3 is TGTGCCAGCAGGACAGGGGCGAACACCGGGGAGCTGTTTTTT. It is translated as CASRTGANTGELFF.